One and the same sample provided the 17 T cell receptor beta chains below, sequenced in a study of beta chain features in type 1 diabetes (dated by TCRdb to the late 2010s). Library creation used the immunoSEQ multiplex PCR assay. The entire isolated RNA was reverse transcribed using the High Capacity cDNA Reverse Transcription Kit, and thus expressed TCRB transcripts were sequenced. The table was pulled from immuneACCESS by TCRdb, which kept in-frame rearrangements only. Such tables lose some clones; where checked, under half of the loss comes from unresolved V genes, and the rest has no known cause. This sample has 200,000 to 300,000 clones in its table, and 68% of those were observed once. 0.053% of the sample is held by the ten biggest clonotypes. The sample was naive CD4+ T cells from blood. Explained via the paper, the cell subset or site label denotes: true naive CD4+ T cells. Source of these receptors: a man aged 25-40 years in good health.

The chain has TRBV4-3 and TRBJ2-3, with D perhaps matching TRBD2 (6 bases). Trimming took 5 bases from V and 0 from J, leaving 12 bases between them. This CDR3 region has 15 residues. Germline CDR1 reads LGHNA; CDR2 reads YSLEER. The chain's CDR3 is CASSTGLSSTDTQYF. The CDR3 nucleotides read TGCGCCAGCAGCACCGGACTATCTAGCACAGATACGCAGTATTTT.

CDR3 amino acids: CAWSGTSGGRDTQYF. CDR3 nucleotide sequence: TGTGCCTGGAGTGGAACTAGCGGGGGCAGGGATACGCAGTATTTT. The chain has TRBV30 and TRBJ2-3, with 11 bases that match TRBD2. Germline V gives CDR1 GTSNPN, CDR2 SVGIG (reference sequence). V shed 1 base, J shed 6 bases, and the junction held 6 bases outside the gene matches. This CDR3 has 15 amino acids.

The CDR3 sequence: CASSETSLSEQFF. The CDR3 DNA reads as TGTGCCAGCAGTGAAACTAGTCTAAGTGAGCAGTTCTTC. The V and J genes are TRBV2 and TRBJ2-1; D is possibly TRBD2 (5 bases). The CDR3 loop spans 13 amino acids. Germline V gene data show CDR1 as SNHLY and CDR2 as FYNNEI. Trimming pared 2 bases from V and 9 bases from J, leaving 11 bases between. Full variable domain (missing parts from reference TRBV2 and TRBJ2-1): EPEVTQTPSHQVTQMGQEVILRCVPISNHLYFYWYRQILGQKVEFLVSFYNNEISEKSEIFDDQFSVERPDGSNFTLKIRSTKLEDSAMYFCASSETSLSEQFFGPGTRLTVL.

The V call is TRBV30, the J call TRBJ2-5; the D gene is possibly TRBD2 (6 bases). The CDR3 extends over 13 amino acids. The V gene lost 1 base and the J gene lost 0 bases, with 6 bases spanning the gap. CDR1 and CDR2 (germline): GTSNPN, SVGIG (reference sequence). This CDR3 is CAWSGDYQETQYF. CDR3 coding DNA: TGTGCCTGGAGTGGGGACTACCAAGAGACCCAGTACTTC.

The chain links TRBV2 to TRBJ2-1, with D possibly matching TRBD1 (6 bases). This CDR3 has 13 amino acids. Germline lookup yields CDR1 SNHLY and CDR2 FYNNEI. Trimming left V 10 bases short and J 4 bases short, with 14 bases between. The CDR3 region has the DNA TGTGCCACCTACAGGGACACGTACAATGAGCAGTTCTTC. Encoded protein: CATYRDTYNEQFF.

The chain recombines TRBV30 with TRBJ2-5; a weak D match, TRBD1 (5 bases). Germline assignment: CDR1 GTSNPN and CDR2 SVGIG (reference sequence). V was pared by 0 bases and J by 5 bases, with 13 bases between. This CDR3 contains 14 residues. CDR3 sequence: CAWSVQALRETQYF. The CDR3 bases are TGTGCCTGGAGTGTACAGGCGTTAAGGGAGACCCAGTACTTC. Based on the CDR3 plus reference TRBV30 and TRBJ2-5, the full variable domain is SQTIHQWPATLVQPVGSPLSLECTVEGTSNPNLYWYRQAAGRGLQLLFYSVGIGQISSEVPQNLSASRPQDRQFILSSKKLLLSDSGFYLCAWSVQALRETQYFGPGTRLLVL.

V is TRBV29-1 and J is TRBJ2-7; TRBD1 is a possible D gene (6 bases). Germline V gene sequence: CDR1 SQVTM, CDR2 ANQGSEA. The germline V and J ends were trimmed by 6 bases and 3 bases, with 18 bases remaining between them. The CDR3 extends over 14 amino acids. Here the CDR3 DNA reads TGCAGCGTAGGCAAGGGGGTCGGTGGCTACGAGCAGTACTTC. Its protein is CSVGKGVGGYEQYF.

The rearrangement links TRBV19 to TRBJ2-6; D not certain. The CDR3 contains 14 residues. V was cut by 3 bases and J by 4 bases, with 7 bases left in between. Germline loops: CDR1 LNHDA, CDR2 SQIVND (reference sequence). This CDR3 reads CASSMETGANVLTF. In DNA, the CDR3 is TGTGCCAGTAGTATGGAGACAGGGGCCAACGTCCTGACTTTC.

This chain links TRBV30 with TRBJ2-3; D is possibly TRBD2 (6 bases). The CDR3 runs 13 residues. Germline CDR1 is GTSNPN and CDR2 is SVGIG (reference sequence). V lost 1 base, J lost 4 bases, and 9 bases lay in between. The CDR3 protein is CAWSGLGADTQYF. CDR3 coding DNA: TGTGCCTGGAGTGGACTAGGGGCAGATACGCAGTATTTT.

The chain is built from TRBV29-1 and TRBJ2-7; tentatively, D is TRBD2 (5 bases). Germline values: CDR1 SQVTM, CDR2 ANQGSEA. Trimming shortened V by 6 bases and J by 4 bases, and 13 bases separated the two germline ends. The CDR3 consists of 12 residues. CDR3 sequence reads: CSVPGAGYEQYF. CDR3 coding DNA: TGCAGCGTACCCGGTGCGGGTTACGAGCAGTACTTC.

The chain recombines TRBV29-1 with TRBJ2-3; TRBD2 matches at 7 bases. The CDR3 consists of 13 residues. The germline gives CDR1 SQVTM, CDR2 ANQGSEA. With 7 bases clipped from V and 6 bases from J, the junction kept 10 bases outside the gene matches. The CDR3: CSAEGQGGDTQYF. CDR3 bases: TGCAGCGCCGAGGGGCAGGGAGGGGATACGCAGTATTTT.

CDR3 in amino acids: CAWSDWDSPFIAKNIQYF. For the CDR3, the DNA is TGTGCCTGGAGCGACTGGGACTCACCCTTTATAGCCAAAAACATTCAGTACTTC. The chain has TRBV30 and TRBJ2-4, with D possibly TRBD2 on 6 matching bases. The CDR3 sequence is 18 residues long. Trimming pared 3 bases from V and 0 bases from J, leaving 21 bases between. CDR1 is GTSNPN, CDR2 SVGIG, per germline (reference sequence).

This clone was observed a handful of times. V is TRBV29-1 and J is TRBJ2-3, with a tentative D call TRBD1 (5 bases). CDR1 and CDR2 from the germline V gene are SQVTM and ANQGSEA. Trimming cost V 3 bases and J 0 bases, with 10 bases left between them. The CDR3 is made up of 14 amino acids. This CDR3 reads CSVDQGLSTDTQYF. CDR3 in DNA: TGCAGCGTTGACCAGGGTTTAAGCACAGATACGCAGTATTTT.

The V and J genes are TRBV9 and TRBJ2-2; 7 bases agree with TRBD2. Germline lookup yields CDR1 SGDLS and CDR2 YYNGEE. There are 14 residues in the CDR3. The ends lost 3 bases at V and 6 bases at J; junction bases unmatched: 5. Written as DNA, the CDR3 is TGTGCCAGCAGCGCTGGCGGGGGTCCCGGGGAGCTGTTTTTT. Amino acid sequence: CASSAGGGPGELFF.

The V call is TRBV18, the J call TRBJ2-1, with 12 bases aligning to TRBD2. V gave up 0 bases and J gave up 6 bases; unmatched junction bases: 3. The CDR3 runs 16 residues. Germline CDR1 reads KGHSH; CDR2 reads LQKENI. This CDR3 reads CASSPPRLAGANEQFF. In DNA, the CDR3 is TGTGCCAGCTCACCACCGCGACTAGCGGGAGCCAATGAGCAGTTCTTC. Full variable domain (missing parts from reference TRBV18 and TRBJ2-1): NAGVMQNPRHLVRRRGQEARLRCSPMKGHSHVYWYRQLPEEGLKFMVYLQKENIIDESGMPKERFSAEFPKEGPSILRIQQVVRGDSAAYFCASSPPRLAGANEQFFGPGTRLTVL.

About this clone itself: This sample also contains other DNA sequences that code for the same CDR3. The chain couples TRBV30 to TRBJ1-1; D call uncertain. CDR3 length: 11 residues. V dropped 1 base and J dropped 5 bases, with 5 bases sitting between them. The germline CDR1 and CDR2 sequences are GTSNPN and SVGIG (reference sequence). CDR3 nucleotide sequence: TGTGCCTGGAGTGAGGAAACTGAAGCTTTCTTT. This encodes CAWSEETEAFF.

Here the CDR3 DNA reads TGTGCCTGGAGTGGATTCTACGAGCAGTACTTC. Translation: CAWSGFYEQYF. The chain joins TRBV30 to TRBJ2-7, with D hard to call. CDR3 length equals 11 residues. Germline V gene sequence: CDR1 GTSNPN, CDR2 SVGIG (reference sequence). V lost 1 base to trimming and J lost 3 bases, with 4 bases between them. The variable domain in full, completed from reference TRBV30 and TRBJ2-7, reads SQTIHQWPATLVQPVGSPLSLECTVEGTSNPNLYWYRQAAGRGLQLLFYSVGIGQISSEVPQNLSASRPQDRQFILSSKKLLLSDSGFYLCAWSGFYEQYFGPGTRLTVT.